This record looks at one T cell receptor beta chain sequence and its context. The sample originates from a study of cytomegalovirus exposure and HLA in healthy donors. Per germline, CDR1 SGDLS and CDR2 YYNGEE. V was trimmed by 3 bases and J by 4 bases, leaving 19 bases between them. The CDR3 extends over 16 amino acids. Profiling relied on immunoSEQ multiplex PCR, and the TCRdb table lists in-frame clones only, not all of them. There are 71,000 or so clones in the sample; around 96% occur only once, and 1.4% lies in the top ten. This TCR was recovered from a man between 18 and 29 years old in good health and CMV-seropositive. Sample: PBMCs. The chain couples TRBV9 to TRBJ1-1; D remains ambiguous. CDR3: CASSALSHLRSTEAFF. For the CDR3, the DNA is TGTGCCAGCAGCGCTCTGTCCCACCTGAGGTCCACTGAAGCTTTCTTT.